One and the same sample provided the 31 T cell receptor beta chains below, sequenced in a study of regulatory T cells in long-lasting Graves disease (dated by TCRdb to the early 2020s). Library preparation employed multiplex PCR. TCRdb shows the sequencer as Illumina HiSeq 4000. CDR3 regions were amplified by Arm-PCR with iRepertoire HTBI primers to construct TCR beta libraries. TCRdb trimmed the raw reads at Q25, called clones with MiXCR and kept productive beta chains. CDR3 protein sequences are deduplicated, and each keeps its most common genes and DNA. For this sample there are approximately 400,000 distinct CDR3 sequences; roughly 24% appear just once. 28% of the sample comes from the top ten. According to the study, the label for this sample's time point signals: persistent/refractory GD, antithyroid drugs over 5 years with positive TRAb. For both TCR sequencing and RNA sequencing, RNA was extracted from PBMCs using TRIzol.

Sequencing was performed on peripheral blood mononuclear cells (PBMCs), taken when the disease was refractory, from a patient treated with antithyroid drugs. These receptors all stem from a woman aged 40 to 50 with Graves disease. Donor details come from another sample of the same person, matched by shared clones.

This clonotype was picked up many times. This chain links TRBV7-8 with TRBJ1-2, with D perhaps matching TRBD1 (5 bases). The CDR3 covers 15 residues. Trimming removed 4 bases at V and 4 bases at J, with 16 bases between. Germline CDR1 and CDR2: SGHVS and FQNEAQ. The chain's CDR3 is CASSSNTGGPYGYTF. The CDR3 DNA follows: TGTGCCAGCAGCTCCAATACAGGAGGCCCCTATGGCTACACCTTC. The full variable domain, rest sourced from reference TRBV7-8 and TRBJ1-2, is GAGVSQSPRYKVAKRGQDVALRCDPISGHVSLFWYQQALGQGPEFLTYFQNEAQLDKSGLPSDRFFAERPEGSVSTLKIQRTQQEDSAVYLCASSSNTGGPYGYTFGSGTRLTVV.

This clonotype was seen repeatedly, ten times or more. V and J are TRBV12-3 or TRBV12-4 and TRBJ2-7, with 7 bases fitting TRBD1. Trimming cost V 1 base and J 6 bases; bases outside gene matches: 3. The CDR3 covers 13 residues. Here the CDR3 DNA reads TGTGCCAGCAGTTTAGATTACAGGGGCGAGCAGTACTTC. The encoded protein is CASSLDYRGEQYF.

There are many counts of this clonotype. CDR3 residues: CASRNREVAKNIQYF. DNA of the CDR3: TGTGCCAGCAGAAACAGGGAAGTGGCCAAAAACATTCAGTACTTC. The J gene is TRBJ2-4, the V gene TRBV28; weak D call: TRBD1 (6 bases). The CDR3 extends over 15 amino acids. Trimming pared 6 bases from V and 1 base from J, leaving 13 bases between. Germline V gene data show CDR1 as MDHEN and CDR2 as SYDVKM.

This clonotype occurred many times. The V call is TRBV2, the J call TRBJ2-7; 7 positions match TRBD1. The V and J ends lost 4 bases and 0 bases, in that order; junction bases with no gene match: 9. The CDR3 loop spans 16 amino acids. Looked up from germline, CDR1 is SNHLY and CDR2 is FYNNEI. CDR3 in amino acids: CASSGRGRPSSYEQYF. CDR3 DNA: TGTGCCAGCAGTGGAAGGGGGCGCCCGAGCTCCTACGAGCAGTACTTC.

This clonotype has a count of ten or more. This chain uses TRBV28 with TRBJ2-4; the D call may be TRBD1 or TRBD2 (5 bases each). V lost 5 bases to trimming and J lost 7 bases, with 15 bases between them. Germline V gene data show CDR1 as MDHEN and CDR2 as SYDVKM. The CDR3 totals 14 residues. CDR3 DNA: TGTGCCAGCAGTCAAAGGGACGGGTGGAACATTCAGTACTTC. Its translation is CASSQRDGWNIQYF.

This clonotype was observed a handful of times. The chain joins TRBV18 to TRBJ1-2, with TRBD1 as a possible D gene (6 bases). The CDR3 covers 13 residues. The germline V and J ends were trimmed by 4 bases and 4 bases, with 10 bases remaining between them. In germline, CDR1 is KGHSH, CDR2 LQKENI. The CDR3 loop reads CASSRPGAYGYTF. CDR3 DNA: TGTGCCAGCTCACGCCCGGGGGCCTATGGCTACACCTTC.

This clonotype occurred a few times. The chain combines TRBV7-3 with TRBJ2-2; D is uncertain. The CDR3 totals 14 residues. The ends were cut back, 5 bases at V and 0 bases at J, with 7 bases in the middle. The germline CDR1 and CDR2 sequences are SGHTA and FQGTGA. The CDR3 protein is CASSEQPNTGELFF. The CDR3, as DNA: TGTGCCAGCAGCGAACAGCCGAACACCGGGGAGCTGTTTTTT. Together with reference TRBV7-3 and TRBJ2-2, the CDR3 gives the full variable domain: GAGVSQTPSNKVTEKGKYVELRCDPISGHTALYWYRQSLGQGPEFLIYFQGTGAADDSGLPNDRFFAVRPEGSVSTLKIQRTERGDSAVYLCASSEQPNTGELFFGEGSRLTVL.

Notes on this clonotype: Sequence at one end of the junction differs from germline and may be a read error. The genes are TRBV24-1 and TRBJ2-1, with 9 bases aligning to TRBD2. This CDR3 region has 16 residues. Germline CDR1 is KGHDR and CDR2 is SFDVKD. As DNA, the CDR3 is TGTGCCACCAGTGTTTTGCTTAGCGGGAGTCTCGATGAGCAGTTCTTC. Translated, it gives CATSVLLSGSLDEQFF.

V and J are TRBV5-1 and TRBJ2-7, with 14 bases that match TRBD2. The CDR3 length is 19 residues. Germline trimming cut 4 bases from V and 5 bases from J; bases unmatched to any gene: 17. Per the germline V gene, CDR1 is SGHRS and CDR2 is YFSETQ. CDR3 sequence reads: CASSPRGTSGSRWSDEQYF. CDR3 DNA: TGCGCCAGCAGCCCACGAGGGACTAGCGGGAGTAGGTGGTCGGACGAGCAGTACTTC. Supplemented by reference TRBV5-1 and TRBJ2-7, the full variable domain reads KAGVTQTPRYLIKTRGQQVTLSCSPISGHRSVSWYQQTPGQGLQFLFEYFSETQRNKGNFPGRFSGRQFSNSRSEMNVSTLELGDSALYLCASSPRGTSGSRWSDEQYFGPGTRLTVT.

This clonotype was detected only a few times. The chain joins TRBV19 to TRBJ2-7; 7 bases are shared with TRBD2. CDR3 size: 14 residues. CDR1 and CDR2 from the germline V gene are LNHDA and SQIVND (reference sequence). V lost 4 bases to trimming and J lost 3 bases; unmatched junction nucleotides: 6. CDR3 sequence: CASSTGGHLYEQYF. In nucleotides, the CDR3 is TGTGCCAGTAGTACGGGAGGACACCTCTACGAGCAGTACTTC.

The sample holds many counts of this clonotype. This chain links TRBV2 with TRBJ1-5; TRBD1 matches at 10 bases. The CDR3 contains 17 residues. V shed 3 bases, J shed 2 bases, and the junction held 7 bases outside the gene matches. Germline CDR1 and CDR2: SNHLY and FYNNEI. CDR3 protein: CASSELRGTGGNQPQHF. In DNA, the CDR3 is TGTGCCAGCAGTGAGCTGCGCGGGACAGGGGGCAATCAGCCCCAGCATTTT.

There are many counts of this clonotype. This CDR3 is CASAGTLVSTYEQYF. For the CDR3, the DNA is TGTGCCAGCGCCGGTACACTAGTCTCAACCTACGAGCAGTACTTC. This chain joins TRBV6-1 and TRBJ2-7, with D maybe TRBD2 (5 bases). CDR3 length: 15 residues. V gave up 8 bases and J gave up 2 bases, with 19 bases separating them. Germline V gives CDR1 MNHNS, CDR2 SASEGT.

The V call is TRBV19, the J call TRBJ1-5, with a possible D match to TRBD1 (6 bases). The CDR3 contains 16 residues. Trimming removed 1 base from V and 11 bases from J, with 21 bases in between. The germline CDR1 and CDR2 sequences are LNHDA and SQIVND (reference sequence). The CDR3: CASSIGRDTVKSAQHF. CDR3 DNA sequence: TGTGCCAGTAGTATAGGCCGGGACACTGTCAAAAGTGCCCAGCATTTT. The full variable domain, with the rest looked up from reference TRBV19 and TRBJ1-5, is DGGITQSPKYLFRKEGQNVTLSCEQNLNHDAMYWYRQDPGQGLRLIYYSQIVNDFQKGDIAEGYSVSREKKESFPLTVTSAQKNPTAFYLCASSIGRDTVKSAQHFGDGTRLSIL.

The table lists this clonotype with a few counts. The CDR3 DNA is TGTGCCAGCAGCCTCGGACGGGATTTCTACGAGCAGTACTTC. Residues: CASSLGRDFYEQYF. The chain couples TRBV7-9 to TRBJ2-7; D might be TRBD2 (5 bases). Trimming removed 5 bases at V and 3 bases at J, with 14 bases between. CDR1 SEHNR and CDR2 FQNEAQ come from the germline V gene (reference sequence). The CDR3 consists of 14 residues.

The chain combines TRBV4-1 with TRBJ2-7; D is uncertain. CDR3 size: 14 residues. Germline V gene data show CDR1 as MGHRA and CDR2 as YSYEKL. Between the trimmed V and J ends, which lost 0 bases and 4 bases, there was a span of 10 bases. The CDR3 spells CASSQDRTGYEQYF. DNA of the CDR3: TGCGCCAGCAGCCAAGATCGGACGGGTTACGAGCAGTACTTC.

The chain is built from TRBV6-1 and TRBJ2-7; D uncertain. This CDR3 region has 14 residues. Germline CDR1 and CDR2: MNHNS and SASEGT. The V end lost 7 bases, the J end lost 7 bases, and 20 bases lay between the germline ends. The CDR3 sequence is CASTTRRASSEQYF. CDR3 bases: TGTGCCAGCACCACTCGTCGGGCTTCGTCGGAGCAGTACTTC.

The genes are TRBV20-1 and TRBJ2-3, with 12 bases that match TRBD2. Germline V gene lookup returns CDR1 DFQATT and CDR2 SNEGSKA (reference sequence). The CDR3 is 15 residues long. J was trimmed by 2 bases and V by 1 base; bases with no gene match: 1. The CDR3 sequence is CSARGTSGNTDTQYF. The CDR3 nucleotides are TGCAGTGCTAGAGGGACTAGCGGGAACACAGATACGCAGTATTTT.

The table lists this clonotype with a few counts. This chain joins TRBV27 and TRBJ2-5, with D maybe TRBD1 (5 bases). CDR3 length: 16 residues. Germline CDR1 is MNHEY and CDR2 is SMNVEV (reference sequence). V was cut by 1 base and J by 4 bases, with 16 bases left in between. CDR3 loop: CASSLLGNQGRETQYF. In DNA form, the CDR3 reads TGTGCCAGCAGTTTATTGGGAAATCAGGGAAGAGAGACCCAGTACTTC.

This clonotype was seen more than once but under ten times. The chain carries TRBV11-2 and TRBJ2-5, with a tentative D call TRBD2 (5 bases). This CDR3 has 16 amino acids. The V end lost 3 bases, the J end lost 5 bases, and 19 bases lay between the germline ends. The germline V gene encodes CDR1 SGHAT and CDR2 FQNNGV. The CDR3 nucleotides are TGTGCCAGCAGCTTTCTGGTAGCGTCCGAGACGGAGACCCAGTACTTC. It yields the protein CASSFLVASETETQYF.

Many counts were recorded for this clonotype. V and J are TRBV28 and TRBJ1-2; D is uncertain. The CDR3 totals 15 residues. The V and J ends lost 7 bases and 8 bases respectively, with 23 bases between them. Germline V gene sequence: CDR1 MDHEN, CDR2 SYDVKM. The CDR3 coding sequence is TGTGCCAGCAAACAAGCGGCGGCAGAGTGGCCGGGCTACACCTTC. Translated: CASKQAAAEWPGYTF.

In DNA, the CDR3 is TGTGCCACCAGCAGACCCTCAAGCACCGGGGAGCTGTTTTTT. Amino acids: CATSRPSSTGELFF. This chain uses TRBV15 with TRBJ2-2; D gene ambiguous. Per germline, CDR1 LNHNV and CDR2 YYDKDF (reference sequence). The CDR3 length is 14 residues. Trimming pared 2 bases from V and 4 bases from J, leaving 8 bases between.

With respect to this clonotype: This could be a read error, since a much larger clone is one nucleotide away. V and J are TRBV13 and TRBJ2-6; D call uncertain. Germline assignment: CDR1 PRHDT and CDR2 FYEKMQ (reference sequence). The CDR3 extends over 13 amino acids. Written as DNA, the CDR3 is TGTGCCACCAGCGATTCTGGGGCCAACGTCCTGACTTTC. Translation gives CATSDSGANVLTF.

Note on this clonotype: This could be a read error, since a much larger clone is one nucleotide away. J is TRBJ1-1 and V is TRBV29-1; D remains ambiguous. CDR1 and CDR2 (germline): SQVTM, ANQGSEA. V lost 4 bases, J lost 4 bases, and 13 bases lay in between. The CDR3 spans 13 residues. DNA for the CDR3: TGCAGCGTTGTCCTTACACTACGCACTGAAGCTTTCTTT. It translates to CSVVLTLRTEAFF.

V gene TRBV7-9 combines with J gene TRBJ1-3; D gene ambiguous. Germline CDR1 is SEHNR and CDR2 is FQNEAQ (reference sequence). This CDR3 has 16 amino acids. The germline V and J ends were trimmed by 3 bases and 0 bases, with 12 bases remaining between them. CDR3 in amino acids: CASSFREQSSGNTIYF. The CDR3 bases are TGTGCCAGCAGCTTCCGGGAACAGTCCTCTGGAAACACCATATATTTT.

V and J are TRBV29-1 and TRBJ2-7, with D hard to call. V was pared by 3 bases and J by 0 bases, with 15 bases between. CDR1 and CDR2 (germline): SQVTM, ANQGSEA. This CDR3 has 15 residues. The CDR3 DNA reads TGCAGCGTTGAGTACCTAAATACCGGCTCCTACGAGCAGTACTTC. This gives the protein CSVEYLNTGSYEQYF.

Ten or more counts support this clonotype. The gene calls are TRBV28 and TRBJ1-5; 8 nucleotides match TRBD1. J was trimmed by 5 bases and V by 6 bases; bases with no gene match: 6. The CDR3 is 14 amino acids. Looked up from germline, CDR1 is MDHEN and CDR2 is SYDVKM. In DNA form, the CDR3 reads TGTGCCAGCAGACTCGACAGGGGAGATCAGCCCCAGCATTTT. Amino acids: CASRLDRGDQPQHF.

About this clonotype itself: This could be a read error, since a much larger clone is one nucleotide away. V usage is TRBV6-1 and J usage is TRBJ1-6; 9 bases line up with TRBD1. Per germline, CDR1 MNHNS and CDR2 SASEGT. The CDR3 contains 15 residues. CDR3 sequence reads: CASSPQGQGSSPFHF. DNA of the CDR3: TGTGCCAGCAGCCCACAAGGACAGGGGAGCTCACCCTTCCACTTT.

This chain connects TRBV20-1 to TRBJ1-5; TRBD1 might be the D (5 bases). V was pared by 0 bases and J by 5 bases, with 14 bases between. The CDR3 is 15 amino acids. CDR1 and CDR2 from the germline V gene are DFQATT and SNEGSKA (reference sequence). CDR3 DNA: TGCAGTGCTAGAGATCGGGGCCGTGTTGATCAGCCCCAGCATTTT. Residues: CSARDRGRVDQPQHF.

This clonotype was observed a handful of times. The chain employs TRBV29-1 and TRBJ2-7; TRBD2 agrees at 9 bases. CDR1 and CDR2 from the germline V gene are SQVTM and ANQGSEA. The CDR3 length is 14 residues. With V trimmed by 1 base and J by 4 bases, 5 bases remained unmatched. The CDR3 loop reads CSVEGLAGTYEQYF. CDR3 DNA: TGCAGCGTTGAAGGGCTAGCGGGAACTTACGAGCAGTACTTC.

The chain has TRBV7-2 and TRBJ2-1; 7 bases are shared with TRBD2. The V gene's germline CDR1 is SGHTA and CDR2 FQGNSA. This CDR3 has 15 residues. V gave up 5 bases and J gave up 4 bases; unmatched junction bases: 8. CDR3 sequence: CASSPLAEAYNEQFF. For the CDR3, the DNA is TGTGCCAGCAGCCCCCTAGCGGAGGCATACAATGAGCAGTTCTTC. Full variable domain (missing parts from reference TRBV7-2 and TRBJ2-1): GAGVSQSPSNKVTEKGKDVELRCDPISGHTALYWYRQSLGQGLEFLIYFQGNSAPDKSGLPSDRFSAERTGGSVSTLTIQRTQQEDSAVYLCASSPLAEAYNEQFFGPGTRLTVL.

J is TRBJ2-2 and V is TRBV2; 10 bases are a match to TRBD2. Germline values: CDR1 SNHLY, CDR2 FYNNEI. V shed 7 bases and J 7 bases; nucleotides not matched to a gene: 3. The CDR3 runs to 13 residues. The CDR3 nucleotides are TGTGCCAGCAAGCGGGAGGGGGTCGGGGAGCTGTTTTTT. Translating it yields CASKREGVGELFF.